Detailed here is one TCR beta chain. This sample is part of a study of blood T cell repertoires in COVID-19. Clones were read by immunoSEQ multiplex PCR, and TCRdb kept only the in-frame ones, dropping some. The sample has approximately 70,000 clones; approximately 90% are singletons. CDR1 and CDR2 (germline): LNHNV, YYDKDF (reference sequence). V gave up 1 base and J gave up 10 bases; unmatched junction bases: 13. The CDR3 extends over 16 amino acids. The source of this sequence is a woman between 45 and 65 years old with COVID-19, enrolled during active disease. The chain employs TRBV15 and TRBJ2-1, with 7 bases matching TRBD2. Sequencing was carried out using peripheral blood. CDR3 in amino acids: CATSRGRTRQIGEQFF. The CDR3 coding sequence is TGTGCCACCAGCAGAGGGAGGACTAGACAAATAGGGGAGCAGTTCTTC.